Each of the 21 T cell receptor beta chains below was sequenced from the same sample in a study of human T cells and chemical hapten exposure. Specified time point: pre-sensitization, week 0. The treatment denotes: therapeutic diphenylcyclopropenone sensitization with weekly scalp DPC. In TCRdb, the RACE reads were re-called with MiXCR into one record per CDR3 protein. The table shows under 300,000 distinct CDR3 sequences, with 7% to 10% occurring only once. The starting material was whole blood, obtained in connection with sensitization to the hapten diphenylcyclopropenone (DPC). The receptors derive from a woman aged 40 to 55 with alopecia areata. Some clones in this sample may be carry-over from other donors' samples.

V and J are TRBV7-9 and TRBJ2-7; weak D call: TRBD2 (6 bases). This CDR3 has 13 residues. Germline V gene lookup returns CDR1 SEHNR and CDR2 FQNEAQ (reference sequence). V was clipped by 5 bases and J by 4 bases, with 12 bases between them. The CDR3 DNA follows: TGTGCCAGCAGCCCTGGGACTTTTTACGAGCAGTACTTC. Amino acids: CASSPGTFYEQYF.

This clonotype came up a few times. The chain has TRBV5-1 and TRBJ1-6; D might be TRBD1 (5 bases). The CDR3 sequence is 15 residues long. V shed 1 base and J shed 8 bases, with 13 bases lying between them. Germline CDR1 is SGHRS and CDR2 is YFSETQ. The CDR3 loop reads CASSLYGTTYSPLHF. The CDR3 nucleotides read TGCGCCAGCAGCTTGTACGGGACGACGTATTCACCCCTCCACTTT.

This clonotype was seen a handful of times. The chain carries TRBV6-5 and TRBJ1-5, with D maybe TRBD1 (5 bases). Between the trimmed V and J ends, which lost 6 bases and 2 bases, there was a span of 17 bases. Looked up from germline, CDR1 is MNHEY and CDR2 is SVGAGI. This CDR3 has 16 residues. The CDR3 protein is CASSPNQGWGNQPQHF. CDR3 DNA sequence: TGTGCCAGCAGCCCCAATCAGGGCTGGGGCAATCAGCCCCAGCATTTT.

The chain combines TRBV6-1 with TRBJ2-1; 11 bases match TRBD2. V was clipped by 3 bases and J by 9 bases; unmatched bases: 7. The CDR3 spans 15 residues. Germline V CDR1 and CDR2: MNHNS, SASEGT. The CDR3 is CASSETSGASGEQFF. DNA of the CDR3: TGTGCCAGCAGTGAGACTAGCGGGGCCAGTGGTGAGCAGTTCTTC.

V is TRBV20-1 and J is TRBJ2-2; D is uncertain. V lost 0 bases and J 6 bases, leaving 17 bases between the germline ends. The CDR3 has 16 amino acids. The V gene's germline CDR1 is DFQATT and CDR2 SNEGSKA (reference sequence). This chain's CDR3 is CSARDFLGPAAGELFF. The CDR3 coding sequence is TGCAGTGCTAGAGATTTTTTGGGTCCCGCCGCCGGGGAGCTGTTTTTT.

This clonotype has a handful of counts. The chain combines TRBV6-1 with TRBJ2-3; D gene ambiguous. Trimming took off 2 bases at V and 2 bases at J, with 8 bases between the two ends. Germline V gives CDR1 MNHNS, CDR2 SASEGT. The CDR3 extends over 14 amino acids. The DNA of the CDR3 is TGTGCCAGCAGTGAACACCTTATCACAGATACGCAGTATTTT. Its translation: CASSEHLITDTQYF.

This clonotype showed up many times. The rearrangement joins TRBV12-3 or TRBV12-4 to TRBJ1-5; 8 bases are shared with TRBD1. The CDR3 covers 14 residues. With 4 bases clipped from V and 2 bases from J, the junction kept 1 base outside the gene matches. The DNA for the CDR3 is TGTGCCAGCAGTTCGACAGGGGGCAATCAGCCCCAGCATTTT. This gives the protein CASSSTGGNQPQHF.

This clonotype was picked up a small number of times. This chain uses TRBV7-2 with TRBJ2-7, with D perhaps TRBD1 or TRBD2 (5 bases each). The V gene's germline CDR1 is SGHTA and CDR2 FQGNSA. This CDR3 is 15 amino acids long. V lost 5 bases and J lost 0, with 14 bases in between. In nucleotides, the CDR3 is TGTGCCAGCAGCGAAATGCCGGGGCACTCCTACGAGCAGTACTTC. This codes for CASSEMPGHSYEQYF. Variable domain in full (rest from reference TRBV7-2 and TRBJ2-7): GAGVSQSPSNKVTEKGKDVELRCDPISGHTALYWYRQSLGQGLEFLIYFQGNSAPDKSGLPSDRFSAERTGGSVSTLTIQRTQQEDSAVYLCASSEMPGHSYEQYFGPGTRLTVT.

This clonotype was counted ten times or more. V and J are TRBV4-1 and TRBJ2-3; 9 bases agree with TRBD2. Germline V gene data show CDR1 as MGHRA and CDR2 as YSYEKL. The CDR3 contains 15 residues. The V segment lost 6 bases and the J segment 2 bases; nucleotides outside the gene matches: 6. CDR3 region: CASRAGGQDTDTQYF. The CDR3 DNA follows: TGCGCCAGCAGAGCGGGAGGTCAAGACACAGATACGCAGTATTTT.

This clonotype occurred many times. CDR3 sequence: CASSLGSVQETQYF. The CDR3, as DNA: TGTGCCAGCAGCTTAGGAAGCGTACAAGAGACCCAGTACTTC. The chain uses TRBV11-2 and TRBJ2-5; no clear D. The germline CDR1 and CDR2 sequences are SGHAT and FQNNGV. The CDR3 loop spans 14 amino acids. V shed 1 base and J shed 2 bases, with 8 bases lying between them.

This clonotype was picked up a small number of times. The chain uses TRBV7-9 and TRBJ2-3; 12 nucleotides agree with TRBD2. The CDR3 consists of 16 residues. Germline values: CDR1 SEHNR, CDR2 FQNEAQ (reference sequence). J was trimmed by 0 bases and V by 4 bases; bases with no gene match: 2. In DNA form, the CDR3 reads TGTGCCAGCAGCTACGGACTAGCGGGGAGCACAGATACGCAGTATTTT. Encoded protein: CASSYGLAGSTDTQYF.

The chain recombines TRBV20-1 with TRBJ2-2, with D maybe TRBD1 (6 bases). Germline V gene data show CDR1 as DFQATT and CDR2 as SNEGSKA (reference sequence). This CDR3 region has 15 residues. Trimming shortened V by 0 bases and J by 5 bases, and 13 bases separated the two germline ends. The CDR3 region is CSARDPRGGTGELFF. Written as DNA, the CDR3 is TGCAGTGCTAGAGATCCCAGGGGTGGAACCGGGGAGCTGTTTTTT.

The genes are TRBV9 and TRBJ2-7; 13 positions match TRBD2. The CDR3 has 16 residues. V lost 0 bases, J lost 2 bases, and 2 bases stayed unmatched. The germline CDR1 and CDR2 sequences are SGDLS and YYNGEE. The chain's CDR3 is CASSVAGTSGTYEQYF. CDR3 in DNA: TGTGCCAGCAGCGTAGCCGGGACTAGCGGGACCTACGAGCAGTACTTC.

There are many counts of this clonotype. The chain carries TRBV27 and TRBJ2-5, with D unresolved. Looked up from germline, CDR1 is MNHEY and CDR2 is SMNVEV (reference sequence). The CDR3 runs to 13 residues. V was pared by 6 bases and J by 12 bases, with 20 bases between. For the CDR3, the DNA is TGTGCCAGCAGCGGACGGATTCAACGGATTGAGTACTTC. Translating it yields CASSGRIQRIEYF.

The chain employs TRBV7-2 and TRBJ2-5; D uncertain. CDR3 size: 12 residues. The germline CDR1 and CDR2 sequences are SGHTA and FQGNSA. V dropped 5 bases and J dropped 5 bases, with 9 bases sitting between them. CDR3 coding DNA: TGTGCCAGCAGCAAACTGGGGGAGACCCAGTACTTC. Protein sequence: CASSKLGETQYF.

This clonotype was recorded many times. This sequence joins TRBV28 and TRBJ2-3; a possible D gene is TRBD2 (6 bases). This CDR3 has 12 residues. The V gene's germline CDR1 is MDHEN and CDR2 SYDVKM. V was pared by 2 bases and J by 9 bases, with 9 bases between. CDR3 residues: CASSLAGRTQYF. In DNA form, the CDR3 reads TGTGCCAGCAGTTTAGCGGGGAGAACGCAGTATTTT.

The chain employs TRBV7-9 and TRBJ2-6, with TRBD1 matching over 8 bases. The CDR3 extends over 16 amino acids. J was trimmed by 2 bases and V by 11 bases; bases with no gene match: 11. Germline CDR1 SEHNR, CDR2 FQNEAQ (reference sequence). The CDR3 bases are TGTGCCGCCGAGACAGGGGACATCACTGGGGCCAACGTCCTGACTTTC. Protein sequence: CAAETGDITGANVLTF. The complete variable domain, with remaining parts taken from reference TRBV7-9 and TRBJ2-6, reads DTGVSQNPRHKITKRGQNVTFRCDPISEHNRLYWYRQTLGQGPEFLTYFQNEAQLEKSRLLSDRFSAERPKGSFSTLEIQRTEQGDSAMYLCAAETGDITGANVLTFGAGSRLTVL.

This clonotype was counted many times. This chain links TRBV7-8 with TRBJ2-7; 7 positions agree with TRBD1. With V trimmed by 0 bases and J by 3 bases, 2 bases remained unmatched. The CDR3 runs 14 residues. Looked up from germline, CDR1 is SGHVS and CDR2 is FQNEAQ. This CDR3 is CASSLASGGYEQYF. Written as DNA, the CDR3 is TGTGCCAGCAGCTTAGCCTCAGGGGGCTACGAGCAGTACTTC.

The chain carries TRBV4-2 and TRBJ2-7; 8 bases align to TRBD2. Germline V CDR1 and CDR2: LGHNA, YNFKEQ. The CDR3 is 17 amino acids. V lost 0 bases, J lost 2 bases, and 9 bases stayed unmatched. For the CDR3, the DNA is TGTGCCAGCAGCCAAGAGGGAGCTAGCGGGCTCACCTACGAGCAGTACTTC. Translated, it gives CASSQEGASGLTYEQYF.

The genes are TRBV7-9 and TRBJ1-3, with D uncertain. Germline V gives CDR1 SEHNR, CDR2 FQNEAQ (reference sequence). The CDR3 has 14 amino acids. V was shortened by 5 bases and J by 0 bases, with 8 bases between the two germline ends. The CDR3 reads CASSPDISGNTIYF. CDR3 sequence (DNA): TGTGCCAGCAGCCCTGACATCTCTGGAAACACCATATATTTT. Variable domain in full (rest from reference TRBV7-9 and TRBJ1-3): DTGVSQNPRHKITKRGQNVTFRCDPISEHNRLYWYRQTLGQGPEFLTYFQNEAQLEKSRLLSDRFSAERPKGSFSTLEIQRTEQGDSAMYLCASSPDISGNTIYFGEGSWLTVV.

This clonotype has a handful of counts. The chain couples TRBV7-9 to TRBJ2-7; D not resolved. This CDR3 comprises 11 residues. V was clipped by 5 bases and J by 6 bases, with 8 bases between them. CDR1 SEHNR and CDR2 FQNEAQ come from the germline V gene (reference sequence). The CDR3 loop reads CASSPSREQYF. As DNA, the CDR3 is TGTGCCAGCAGCCCCTCGCGCGAGCAGTACTTC.